This T cell receptor beta chain came from a study of OX40 agonist ivuxolimab in advanced cancers. Study-wide results and limits: It was also the case that some nonresponders had low normalized T-cell clonal expansion.

The repertoire was sequenced with immunoSEQ multiplex PCR; TCRdb's copy has only in-frame clones and lacks some. This sample carries approximately 20,000 clones, about 90% of them seen once, and the ten largest clones take roughly 15%. Germline V gene sequence: CDR1 SGHVS, CDR2 FNYEAQ. Trimming stripped 5 bases from V and 4 bases from J, with 17 bases between. The CDR3 has 15 residues. With regard to this clone: Its antigen is still unknown.

The TCR originated in an adult with an advanced solid tumor such as melanoma, head and neck, liver or kidney cancer. V and J are TRBV7-6 and TRBJ1-1, with a tentative D call TRBD1 (6 bases). Material: CD4+ or CD8+ T cells sorted from blood, obtained in a trial of the OX40 agonist ivuxolimab. The CDR3 loop reads CASSPTVRGATEAFF. DNA for the CDR3: TGTGCCAGCAGCCCGACCGTCCGGGGGGCCACTGAAGCTTTCTTT.